This is a list of T cell receptor beta chains from one sample in a study of blood T cell repertoires in COVID-19. The assay was immunoSEQ multiplex PCR, and TCRdb's table has in-frame clones only and misses some. The profile shows about 220,000 clones, 70% to 85% of them singletons. The sequencing sample was made of PBMCs or T cells enriched from blood (not recorded which). The origin of the receptors is a man aged 40-50 years who had recovered from COVID-19. Each CDR3 is given with its conserved first and last residue. Not all rows give a size; the values are once, few, many and, for expanded clones, a class.

v_call	j_call	clone_size	cdr3_aa
TRBV30	TRBJ2-2	.	CAWTKQGRDTGELFF
TRBV11-3	TRBJ2-7	.	CASSHRDTYEQYF
TRBV28	TRBJ1-1	.	CASSFRGYYEAFF
TRBV19	TRBJ2-2	.	CASTPPGVRPGELFF
TRBV12-3/TRBV12-4	TRBJ1-1	once	CASTPRQGGMAFF
TRBV5-6	TRBJ1-1	.	CASSLSPGRFTEAFF
TRBV11-2	TRBJ2-7	.	CASSQGLAGSYEQYF
TRBV5-1	TRBJ2-5	.	CASSPNEKETQYF
TRBV7-2	TRBJ1-5	.	CASSPRTAGNQPQHF
TRBV7-8	TRBJ1-5	.	CASSPRDGTGGQPQHF
TRBV27	TRBJ1-5	.	CASSLFRGNQPQHF
TRBV7-3	TRBJ1-2	.	CASSLGSGSGYTF
TRBV9	TRBJ2-5	.	CASSVWQPGTAFRETQYF
TRBV2	TRBJ1-5	.	CASSGGGSSNQPQHF
TRBV7-8	TRBJ1-2	.	CASSTGTGEGYTF
TRBV7-9	TRBJ2-5	once	CASSQEETQYF
TRBV7-2	TRBJ2-1	.	CASCQSGGPYNEQFF
TRBV4-1	TRBJ2-2	.	CASSQGLGRRGAGELFF
TRBV5-1	TRBJ2-5	once	CASQGGQVQETQYF
TRBV29-1	TRBJ2-3	.	CSVVLATSTDTQYF
TRBV5-4	TRBJ1-1	.	CASSLGGSGAFF
TRBV27	TRBJ1-6	.	CASSLTAYNSPLHF
TRBV6-1	TRBJ1-1	few	CASSEQDTTEAFF
TRBV6-5	TRBJ1-5	.	CASSGRQGNQPQHF
TRBV28	TRBJ1-2	.	CASRWRDGYTF
TRBV18	TRBJ2-7	few	CASSPPVGGPYEQYF
TRBV28	TRBJ1-3	.	CASTQHSSGNTIYF
TRBV28	TRBJ2-5	.	CASGPRLGSHF
TRBV27	TRBJ2-1	.	CASSPTSGNSYNEQFF
TRBV5-1	TRBJ1-1	.	CASSGEQGAGAFF
TRBV19	TRBJ1-5	.	CASMSQGGSNQPQHF
TRBV5-6	TRBJ2-3	few	CASGSTSADTQYF
TRBV4-2	TRBJ1-6	once	CASSQAGGTYNSPLHF